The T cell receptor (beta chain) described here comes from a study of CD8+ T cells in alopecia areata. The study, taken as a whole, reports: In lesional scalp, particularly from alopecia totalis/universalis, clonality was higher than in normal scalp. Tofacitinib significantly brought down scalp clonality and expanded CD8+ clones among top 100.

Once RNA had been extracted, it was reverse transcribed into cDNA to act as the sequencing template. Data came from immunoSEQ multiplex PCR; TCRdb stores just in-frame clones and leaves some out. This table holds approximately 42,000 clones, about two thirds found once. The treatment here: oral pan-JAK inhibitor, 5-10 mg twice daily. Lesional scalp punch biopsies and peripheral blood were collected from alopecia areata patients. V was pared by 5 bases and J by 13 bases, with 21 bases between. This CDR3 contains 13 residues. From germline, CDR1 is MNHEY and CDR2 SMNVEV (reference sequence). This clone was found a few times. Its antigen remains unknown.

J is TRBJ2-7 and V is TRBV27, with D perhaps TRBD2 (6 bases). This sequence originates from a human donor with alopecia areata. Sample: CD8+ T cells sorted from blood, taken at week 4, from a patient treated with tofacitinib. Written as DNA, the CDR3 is TGTGCCAGCAGTCCCTCCTGGGGGGACGAGCTCTACTTC. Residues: CASSPSWGDELYF.